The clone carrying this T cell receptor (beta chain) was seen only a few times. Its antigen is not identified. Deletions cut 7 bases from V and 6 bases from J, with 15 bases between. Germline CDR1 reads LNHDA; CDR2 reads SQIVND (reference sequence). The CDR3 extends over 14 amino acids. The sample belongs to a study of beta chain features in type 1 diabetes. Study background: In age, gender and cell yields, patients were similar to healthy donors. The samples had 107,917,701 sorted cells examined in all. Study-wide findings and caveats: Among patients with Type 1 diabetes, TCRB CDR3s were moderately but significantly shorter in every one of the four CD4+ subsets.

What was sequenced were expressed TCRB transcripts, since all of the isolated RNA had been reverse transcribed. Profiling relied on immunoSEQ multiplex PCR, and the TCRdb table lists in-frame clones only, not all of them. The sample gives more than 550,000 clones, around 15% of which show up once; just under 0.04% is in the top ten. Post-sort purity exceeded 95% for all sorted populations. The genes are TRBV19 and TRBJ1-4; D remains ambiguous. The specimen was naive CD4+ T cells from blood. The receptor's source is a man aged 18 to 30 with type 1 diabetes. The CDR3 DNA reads TGTGCCAGTACGGGAGGAGCTGGGTATGAAAAACTGTTTTTT. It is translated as CASTGGAGYEKLFF.